This passage covers 24 T cell receptor beta chains from one sample sequenced in a study of tumor-infiltrating lymphocytes in primary liver carcinoma. The tissue used was unsorted bulk material of 20-30 mg. RNA and DNA were co-extracted from it with the AllPrep DNA/RNA mini kit. With a constant-region primer, TCR beta cDNA was made from 450 to 550 ng of total RNA. The TCR beta library was amplified through three nested multiplex PCR rounds in a modified ARM-PCR procedure. Rounds one and two of PCR, each of 10 cycles, were primed with TRBV1-TRBV30 forward primers and a C-beta reverse primer. TCRdb re-called the multiplex PCR reads with MiXCR, one entry per CDR3 protein. Among 60,000 to 90,000 distinct CDR3 sequences listed, about 72% were seen once. The sequenced sample was liver tumor tissue from sampling region 4. Indicated subset: tumor region T4, right-lateral pole. These receptors were obtained from a man aged 35 to 55 with primary liver carcinoma and hepatitis B virus infection.

There are many counts of this clonotype. This chain uses TRBV6-1 with TRBJ2-7; 8 bases are a match to TRBD2. CDR3 length equals 15 residues. V was clipped by 1 base and J by 3 bases; unmatched bases: 5. Germline assignment: CDR1 MNHNS and CDR2 SASEGT. Here the CDR3 reads CASSEEAGGSYEQYF. The CDR3 DNA sequence: TGTGCCAGCAGTGAAGAGGCGGGGGGTAGCTACGAGCAGTACTTC.

Concerning this clonotype: The germline gene is not matched at one end of the junction; a read error may be the cause. The chain uses TRBV11-2 and TRBJ2-1; 12 nucleotides agree with TRBD2. This CDR3 is 16 amino acids long. The V gene's germline CDR1 is SGHAT and CDR2 FQNNGV. CDR3: CASTLEGASGRDEQFF. In nucleotides, the CDR3 is TGTGCCAGCACCTTAGAAGGGGCTAGCGGGAGGGACGAGCAGTTCTTC. Full variable domain (remainder filled in from reference TRBV11-2 and TRBJ2-1): EAGVAQSPRYKIIEKRQSVAFWCNPISGHATLYWYQQILGQGPKLLIQFQNNGVVDDSQLPKDRFSAERLKGVDSTLKIQPAKLEDSAVYLCASTLEGASGRDEQFFGPGTRLTVL.

This clonotype was recorded many times. The rearrangement links TRBV12-3 or TRBV12-4 to TRBJ1-2; D ambiguous. This CDR3 is built from 15 residues. V dropped 3 bases and J dropped 3 bases, with 14 bases sitting between them. In DNA, the CDR3 is TGTGCCAGCAGTTTCTCATCGGTAGAGGACTATGGCTACACCTTC. Translating gives CASSFSSVEDYGYTF.

Notes on this clonotype: One end of the junction varies from germline; a read error may be responsible. The chain has TRBV6-5 and TRBJ2-5; 13 nucleotides line up with TRBD2. The CDR3 runs 13 residues. Germline V gives CDR1 MNHEY, CDR2 SVGAGI. The CDR3 is CASGLAGVETHYF. The DNA of the CDR3 is TGTGCCAGTGGACTAGCGGGAGTGGAGACCCACTACTTT.

This clonotype was seen repeatedly, ten times or more. The CDR3 region is CASSYGAEKETQYF. In nucleotides, the CDR3 is TGTGCCAGCAGTTACGGGGCCGAGAAAGAGACCCAGTACTTC. The V and J genes are TRBV6-6 and TRBJ2-5, with D perhaps matching TRBD1 (5 bases). The CDR3 loop spans 14 amino acids. The germline V gene encodes CDR1 MNHNY and CDR2 SVGAGI (reference sequence). V lost 2 bases and J 3 bases, leaving 10 bases between the germline ends.

Concerning this clonotype itself: The junction and the germline gene differ at one end; a read error may be behind it. V gene TRBV11-2 combines with J gene TRBJ2-1, with D hard to call. The CDR3 is made up of 13 amino acids. Germline loops: CDR1 SGHAT, CDR2 FQNNGV. CDR3 region: CASCLNDAYEQFF. The CDR3 nucleotides read TGTGCCAGCTGCTTGAACGATGCCTATGAGCAGTTCTTC. The entire variable domain, with the rest obtained from reference TRBV11-2 and TRBJ2-1, is as follows: EAGVAQSPRYKIIEKRQSVAFWCNPISGHATLYWYQQILGQGPKLLIQFQNNGVVDDSQLPKDRFSAERLKGVDSTLKIQPAKLEDSAVYLCASCLNDAYEQFFGPGTRLTVL.

Note on this clonotype: The missing conserved phenylalanine or tryptophan at the end of this CDR3 makes a read error likely. The chain links TRBV11-2 to TRBJ2-1; D is possibly TRBD1 or TRBD2 (5 bases each). Germline assignment: CDR1 SGHAT and CDR2 FQNNGV. The V end lost 0 bases, the J end lost 5 bases, and 11 bases lay between the germline ends. The CDR3 is made up of 15 amino acids. CDR3 bases: TGTGCCAGCAGCTTAGAGGGGGTCACCAACAATGAGCAGTTCCTC. The encoded protein is CASSLEGVTNNEQFL.

This clonotype was seen just once. Given the absence of the conserved phenylalanine or tryptophan at the CDR3 end, a read error is likely. The CDR3 nucleotides read TGTGCCAGCAGGAGACGTCTCCAAGAGACCCAGTACCTC. This translates into CASRRRLQETQYL. The rearrangement joins TRBV6-1 to TRBJ2-5; D not certain. The CDR3 is 13 residues long. Trimming shortened V by 6 bases and J by 1 base, and 9 bases separated the two germline ends. CDR1 and CDR2 from the germline V gene are MNHNS and SASEGT.

Points on this clonotype: A junction boundary mismatches the germline segment, possibly from a read error. V and J are TRBV29-1 and TRBJ2-5, with unresolved D. Germline-derived CDR1 and CDR2 are SQVTM and ANQGSEA. The CDR3 runs 12 residues. The CDR3 reads CIVETVGETQYF. The CDR3 DNA follows: TGCATCGTTGAAACAGTTGGGGAGACCCAGTACTTC.

About this clonotype itself: Its ends do not fully match the called genes, so a read error is possible. V is TRBV29-1 and J is TRBJ2-3, with D possibly being TRBD2 (6 bases). CDR3 length: 15 residues. CDR1 is SQVTM and CDR2 is ANQGSEA in the germline V gene. The CDR3 reads CSVPGTPPSTDTRYF. For the CDR3, the DNA is TGCAGCGTTCCCGGGACTCCTCCTAGCACAGATACGCGGTATTTT.

This clonotype showed up just once. The junction departs from germline at one end; a sequencing error may be responsible. This chain joins TRBV6-6 and TRBJ2-7; 7 positions agree with TRBD2. The length of the CDR3 is 14 residues. Germline V gene data show CDR1 as MNHNY and CDR2 as SVGAGI (reference sequence). The CDR3: CGSSYGEGRYGQYF. The CDR3 DNA follows: TGTGGCAGCAGTTACGGGGAGGGGAGATACGGGCAGTACTTC.

On this clonotype: The missing conserved phenylalanine or tryptophan at the end of this CDR3 makes a read error likely. V and J are TRBV9 and TRBJ2-1, with a weak D call TRBD2 (5 bases). The length of the CDR3 is 14 residues. Germline CDR1 reads SGDLS; CDR2 reads YYNGEE. V was pared by 2 bases and J by 3 bases, with 9 bases between. The CDR3 DNA reads TGTGCCAGCAGCGTCAGCGGTAGCTACAATGAGCAGTTCCTC. Translating it yields CASSVSGSYNEQFL.

The rearrangement links TRBV21-1 to TRBJ2-6; TRBD1, the table's D call, was not compared with the DNA. TRBV21-1 counts as a pseudogene. The CDR3 is 18 residues long. CDR3 residues: CASSKSDRESSGANVLTF. CDR3 nucleotides: TGTGCCAGCAGCAAGTCGGACAGGGAAAGCTCTGGGGCCAACGTCCTGACTTTC.

The gene calls are TRBV11-1 and TRBJ2-3; 9 bases line up with TRBD2. Germline V gene sequence: CDR1 SGHAT, CDR2 FQDESV (reference sequence). The CDR3 loop spans 16 amino acids. The CDR3 region is CVNSLGTSTQTDTQYF. CDR3 coding DNA: TGTGTTAACAGCCTCGGGACTAGCACACAAACAGATACGCAGTATTTT.

The chain links TRBV2 to TRBJ2-3; 13 bases match TRBD2. V shed 6 bases, J shed 5 bases, and the junction held 2 bases outside the gene matches. The germline V gene encodes CDR1 SNHLY and CDR2 FYNNEI. There are 14 residues in the CDR3. This chain's CDR3 is CASRGLAGVDTQYF. As DNA, the CDR3 is TGTGCCAGCAGAGGACTAGCGGGAGTAGATACGCAGTATTTT.

This clonotype was detected a few times. The junction differs from germline at one of its ends, possibly a read error. V usage is TRBV11-2 and J usage is TRBJ2-1, with D possibly TRBD1 on 6 matching bases. Germline V gives CDR1 SGHAT, CDR2 FQNNGV. This CDR3 is 12 amino acids long. DNA for the CDR3: TGTACCAGCAGCCCACAGGGCAATGAGCGGTTCTTC. It codes for CTSSPQGNERFF.

This rearrangement joins TRBV29-1 to TRBJ1-2; weak D call: TRBD1 (5 bases). Germline V gives CDR1 SQVTM, CDR2 ANQGSEA. This CDR3 region has 13 residues. The V end was cut by 5 bases, the J end by 5 bases, with 15 bases between. CDR3 DNA sequence: TGCAGCGTTTCGAAGGGGCGCAGTTATGGCTACACCTTC. Protein sequence: CSVSKGRSYGYTF.

As concerns this clonotype: One end of the junction does not line up with germline, which may come from a read error. The rearrangement joins TRBV11-2 to TRBJ2-7; TRBD2 aligns across 12 bases. Germline assignment: CDR1 SGHAT and CDR2 FQNNGV. This CDR3 is 18 amino acids long. CDR3 region: CASSLSDGLAGWGYEQYF. The CDR3 nucleotides read TGTGCTAGCAGCTTATCCGATGGACTAGCGGGATGGGGGTACGAGCAGTACTTC.

This clonotype has just a few counts. The CDR3 carries no conserved terminal phenylalanine or tryptophan, so it likely arises from a read error. V is TRBV6-6 and J is TRBJ2-1; TRBD1 is a possible D gene (6 bases). The CDR3 contains 16 residues. Trimming left V 4 bases short and J 5 bases short, with 18 bases between. Germline lookup yields CDR1 MNHNY and CDR2 SVGAGI (reference sequence). This chain's CDR3 is CASSLLRGTEDNEQFL. The CDR3 DNA follows: TGTGCCAGCAGTTTACTTAGGGGGACCGAGGACAATGAGCAGTTCCTC.

This clonotype came up many times. This chain connects TRBV6-1 to TRBJ2-5, with D possibly matching TRBD1 (6 bases). The CDR3 totals 14 residues. V was cut by 4 bases and J by 5 bases, with 14 bases left in between. From germline, CDR1 is MNHNS and CDR2 SASEGT. This CDR3 reads CASSGQGWGETQYF. The CDR3 DNA is TGTGCCAGCAGTGGTCAGGGGTGGGGGGAGACCCAGTACTTC.

Written as DNA, the CDR3 is TGTGCCAGCAGCTTTAACATTGCCCGAACGGGGCAACCCTACGAGCAGTACTTC. The encoded protein is CASSFNIARTGQPYEQYF. This rearrangement joins TRBV11-1 to TRBJ2-7; either TRBD1 or TRBD2 may fit D (5 bases each). There are 18 residues in the CDR3. The V gene lost 3 bases and the J gene lost 2 bases, with 23 bases spanning the gap. Germline lookup yields CDR1 SGHAT and CDR2 FQDESV (reference sequence).

Worth noting for this clonotype: At one boundary the junction diverges from the germline segment, which might be a read error. This chain joins TRBV11-2 and TRBJ2-3, with D maybe TRBD2 (6 bases). The germline gives CDR1 SGHAT, CDR2 FQNNGV. The CDR3 sequence is 16 residues long. The CDR3: CDSSPTTSGSTDTQYF. The DNA for the CDR3 is TGTGACAGCAGCCCCACGACTAGTGGCAGCACAGATACGCAGTATTTT.

Remarks on this clonotype: An end of the junction does not agree with germline; a read error may underlie this. The chain couples TRBV29-1 to TRBJ2-7, with 12 positions matching TRBD2. This CDR3 comprises 14 residues. CDR1 is SQVTM and CDR2 is ANQGSEA in the germline V gene. In nucleotides, the CDR3 is TGCAGCCTTGTACTAGCGGGAGGACCATACGAGCAGTATTTC. Encoded protein: CSLVLAGGPYEQYF.

This clonotype was seen repeatedly, ten times or more. The chain combines TRBV7-9 with TRBJ2-1; TRBD2 agrees at 7 bases. This CDR3 is 15 amino acids long. J was trimmed by 1 base and V by 5 bases; bases with no gene match: 5. Germline V gives CDR1 SEHNR, CDR2 FQNEAQ (reference sequence). CDR3 sequence reads: CASSLLAISYNEQFF. For the CDR3, the DNA is TGTGCCAGCAGCCTACTAGCGATTTCCTACAATGAGCAGTTCTTC.